A selection of T cell receptor beta chains follows, all from one sample in a study of cytomegalovirus exposure and HLA in healthy donors. The repertoire was sequenced with immunoSEQ multiplex PCR; TCRdb's copy has only in-frame clones and lacks some. The sample table sets out around 51,000 clones. Sample: PBMCs. These receptors came from a man aged 35 to 55 in good health and CMV-seropositive. The CDR3 runs from the conserved cysteine through the conserved F or W.

v_call,j_call,cdr3_aa
TRBV27,TRBJ2-7,CASSLLGQGVSYEQYF
TRBV28,TRBJ2-7,CASSVIAGGGAHEQYF
TRBV19,TRBJ1-1,CASSGAWQGIDAFF
TRBV7-8,TRBJ1-5,CASSLAPGGNQPQHF
TRBV28,TRBJ1-2,CASSSSRGGSGYTF
TRBV6-5,TRBJ1-2,CASSRQTGKGGYTF
TRBV5-6,TRBJ1-2,CASSVGDRGGYTF
TRBV18,TRBJ1-2,CASSQPGDRNYGYTF
TRBV7-2,TRBJ1-1,CASSNTRGGVAFF
TRBV11-2,TRBJ1-2,CASSLDSGGSGYGYTF
TRBV7-6,TRBJ1-1,CASSTTGSEAFF
TRBV6-1,TRBJ2-7,CASTRGDQSYEQYF
TRBV29-1,TRBJ2-7,CSALQGSSYEQYF
TRBV6-4,TRBJ2-1,CASSDGTNNEQFF
TRBV7-2,TRBJ2-1,CASSFSSGGYNEQFF
TRBV27,TRBJ1-5,CASSSGPSSNQPQHF
TRBV5-1,TRBJ2-5,CASSLRGAGGQGETQYF
TRBV7-2,TRBJ1-5,CASSLTGGFGNQPQHF
TRBV7-9,TRBJ2-2,CASSFLAVNTGELFF
TRBV10-3,TRBJ2-2,CAISESGTANTGELFF
TRBV16,TRBJ2-7,CASSQKGAFYEQYF
TRBV18,TRBJ2-7,CASSPQGLAGAYEQYF
TRBV6-1,TRBJ2-3,CASSPGLYTDTQYF
TRBV6-6,TRBJ1-5,CASSSGTGESNQPQHF
TRBV28,TRBJ2-3,CASSLGQGGPDTQYF
TRBV18,TRBJ2-5,CASSPPGQGGQETQYF
TRBV6-6,TRBJ1-1,CASREAQGAMNTEAFF
TRBV6-1,TRBJ2-7,CASSGQGPLYEQYF
TRBV4-2,TRBJ2-5,CASSRGLAGGYQETQYF
TRBV5-1,TRBJ2-7,CASSLVAGAGYEQYF
TRBV28,TRBJ1-4,CASSSIGQGLGATNEKLFF
TRBV29-1,TRBJ2-7,CSAVGGPAKAYEQYF
TRBV29-1,TRBJ1-4,CSVAGQGSEKLFF
TRBV27,TRBJ1-2,CASSLSWTGGSYGYTF
TRBV5-8,TRBJ2-5,CASRLGLAGGLETQYF
TRBV2,TRBJ2-2,CASSPSGGAFGELFF
TRBV15,TRBJ2-2,CATSRDFGAGGVTGELFF
TRBV28,TRBJ1-1,CASSFEGRNTEAFF
TRBV7-9,TRBJ1-1,CASSLQVLNTEAFF
TRBV2,TRBJ2-7,CASSEMAGGYEQYF
TRBV5-1,TRBJ2-3,CASIQGFGTDTQYF
TRBV7-6,TRBJ2-5,CASSLGPGQQETQYF
TRBV7-8,TRBJ2-4,CASSFSGRGIQYF
TRBV5-1,TRBJ1-1,CASSSQGAVGNTEAFF
TRBV19,TRBJ2-5,CASSITSGAKETQYF
TRBV7-6,TRBJ2-7,CASSSLGQGNYEQYF
TRBV7-6,TRBJ1-4,CASSTRTGTLFF
TRBV7-9,TRBJ1-2,CASSFTGTGNGYTF
TRBV28,TRBJ1-1,CASSPGTNKLEAFF
TRBV19,TRBJ1-1,CASSISRDTEAFF